This TCR beta chain was recovered during a study of cytomegalovirus exposure and HLA in healthy donors. Points from the study as a whole: In a later analysis, first-cohort TCR clusters were found to tend to co-occur in the approximately 120 validation repertoires. As was reported, the classifier diagnosed cytomegalovirus status with high specificity and sensitivity.

This CDR3 comprises 13 residues. The V end was cut by 3 bases, the J end by 4 bases, with 10 bases between. Germline CDR1 reads MNHEY; CDR2 reads SMNVEV (reference sequence). Profiling relied on immunoSEQ multiplex PCR, and the TCRdb table lists in-frame clones only, not all of them. In the table there are 120,000 or so clones, roughly 90% of which are singletons. Concerning this clone itself: Its antigen is undetermined.

This rearrangement joins TRBV27 to TRBJ2-7; D gene uncertain. The origin of this receptor is a man aged 25 to 40 in good health and CMV-seronegative. Sequenced sample: PBMCs. In nucleotides, the CDR3 is TGTGCCAGCAGTTTTGGGCTCCAATACGAGCAGTACTTC. It specifies CASSFGLQYEQYF.